This TCR beta chain came from a study of blood T cell repertoires in COVID-19. The overall study: COVID-19 samples, acute and convalescent, were from the United States, Italy and Spain. T cells, B-cell-depleted T cells, or PBMCs supplied cDNA or gDNA.

Study processing details: Using reference gene primer amplification, nucleated cell counts were estimated. Measured with immunoSEQ multiplex PCR; TCRdb has only the in-frame clones, and not every one. V, J and clone size derive from that table, while D and trimming were established from the DNA sequence. There are nearly 55,000 clones in the sample; around 83% occur only once, and 10% to 15% lies in the top ten. The J segment lost 11 bases and the V segment lost 2 bases, leaving 14 bases of the junction unmatched. Germline V lookup: CDR1 LGHDT, CDR2 YNNKEL (reference sequence). This CDR3 comprises 15 residues.

The sequenced sample was peripheral blood. The V call is TRBV3-1 (or the pseudogene TRBV3-2), the J call TRBJ1-1; 7 nucleotides align to TRBD1. The TCR comes from a man aged 70-80 years with active COVID-19. The CDR3 DNA reads as TGTGCCAGCAGCCAATCCTCGACAGGGTGGGGGTTGGCTTTCTTT. It specifies CASSQSSTGWGLAFF.